This T cell receptor beta chain was identified in a study of identical twins. TCRdb reprocessed the 5' RACE reads via MiXCR and lists one record per CDR3 protein. The sample lists 100,000 to 110,000 distinct CDR3 sequences; 5.9% were seen once. To note about this clonotype: The antigen remains unidentified.

With 4 bases removed from V and 4 bases from J, the gap between germline ends came to 11 bases. CDR3 size: 13 residues. The germline V gene encodes CDR1 SGHRS and CDR2 YFSETQ. Study-wide results and limits: Excess sharing between twins was weaker in beta out-of-frame sequences. Partly confounded zero-insertion analyses could result from invariant MAIT and iNKT cells.

The V call is TRBV5-1, the J call TRBJ2-5, with D perhaps TRBD1 (6 bases). This TCR was sampled from a woman aged 50 to 60 in good health. Sequenced sample: memory T cells sorted from blood. Here the CDR3 reads CASSGGALETQYF. In DNA form, the CDR3 reads TGCGCCAGCAGCGGGGGCGCGTTAGAGACCCAGTACTTC.